The rows below give T cell receptor beta chains drawn from one sample of a study of T cell responses to AZD1222 COVID-19 vaccine. Method: immunoSEQ multiplex PCR; TCRdb's copy keeps in-frame clones and lacks some. The sample yields tens of thousands of clones, approximately 86% seen once. Sample: peripheral blood, taken on day 0 of MenACWY control vaccination. The receptors here all came from an adult in good health. CDR3s include the opening cysteine and the closing phenylalanine or tryptophan. The order of the fields is clone size, V gene, D gene, J gene, CDR3 protein, CDR3 DNA. The D gene is left open where the match is weak. Clone size is given for some rows only: seen once, a few or many times, or a class if the clone is expanded.

-,TRBV19,-,TRBJ2-2,CASTGRTGELFF,TGTGCCAGTACTGGACGGACCGGGGAGCTGTTTTTT
-,TRBV6-6,TRBD1,TRBJ2-7,CASASPGQGYEQYF,TGTGCCAGCGCCTCACCGGGACAGGGGTACGAGCAGTACTTC
-,TRBV11-2,-,TRBJ1-2,CASSLGSATYGYTF,TGTGCCAGCAGCTTAGGATCAGCTACCTATGGCTACACCTTC
-,TRBV7-6,-,TRBJ1-1,CASSSYSNPKQVNTEAFF,TGTGCCAGCAGCAGCTACTCTAACCCCAAACAGGTTAACACTGAAGCTTTCTTT
-,TRBV2,-,TRBJ1-1,CASSDQGMGTEAFF,TGTGCCAGCAGTGATCAGGGGATGGGCACTGAAGCTTTCTTT
-,TRBV30,-,TRBJ1-5,CAWKGVGGNQPQHF,TGTGCCTGGAAGGGGGTAGGGGGCAATCAGCCCCAGCATTTT
-,TRBV29-1,-,TRBJ1-1,CSVGAQGVNEAFF,TGCAGCGTTGGGGCTCAGGGAGTCAATGAAGCTTTCTTT
-,TRBV30,-,TRBJ1-1,CAWSVSGHTEAFF,TGTGCCTGGAGTGTCTCGGGGCACACTGAAGCTTTCTTT
once,TRBV29-1,TRBD1,TRBJ1-1,CSVATGGNTEAFF,TGCAGCGTTGCCACAGGGGGCAACACTGAAGCTTTCTTT
-,TRBV19,-,TRBJ1-1,CASSEQINTEAFF,TGTGCCAGTAGTGAGCAGATCAACACTGAAGCTTTCTTT
many,TRBV6-2/TRBV6-3,TRBD2,TRBJ2-7,CASSSRLAGLYEQYF,TGTGCCAGCAGTTCCCGACTAGCGGGGTTGTACGAGCAGTACTTC
few,TRBV2,-,TRBJ2-2,CASSEGRQYTGELFF,TGTGCCAGCAGTGAAGGGAGGCAGTACACCGGGGAGCTGTTTTTT
-,TRBV29-1,TRBD1,TRBJ2-7,CSVEDPTGPGEQYF,TGCAGCGTTGAAGATCCGACAGGGCCTGGGGAGCAGTACTTC
-,TRBV6-5,TRBD1,TRBJ1-4,CASSSQGINEKLFF,TGTGCCAGCAGTTCACAGGGGATTAATGAAAAACTGTTTTTT
-,TRBV19,-,TRBJ1-2,CASSIAQGGYGYTF,TGTGCCAGTAGTATAGCACAGGGTGGCTATGGCTACACCTTC
-,TRBV25-1,-,TRBJ2-7,CASSEPPFYEQYF,TGTGCCAGCAGTGAACCGCCTTTCTACGAGCAGTACTTC
-,TRBV4-1,-,TRBJ2-1,CASSTGPSYNEQFF,TGCGCCAGCAGCACCGGGCCGAGTTACAATGAGCAGTTCTTC
-,TRBV7-8,TRBD1,TRBJ1-5,CASSPPLRTGPNQPQHF,TGTGCCAGCTCCCCTCCTCTGCGGACAGGGCCCAATCAGCCCCAGCATTTT
medium-sized,TRBV12-3/TRBV12-4,-,TRBJ1-1,CASSYTENTEAFF,TGTGCCAGCAGTTATACGGAGAACACTGAAGCTTTCTTT
-,TRBV19,-,TRBJ2-1,CASSTGSYNEQFF,TGTGCCAGTAGTACCGGCTCCTACAATGAGCAGTTCTTC
once,TRBV29-1,-,TRBJ1-1,CSVYSDAEAFF,TGCAGCGTTTATTCAGACGCTGAAGCTTTCTTT
-,TRBV5-1,-,TRBJ1-1,CASSLGLRNTEAFF,TGCGCCAGCAGCCTAGGCCTTAGGAACACTGAAGCTTTCTTT
-,TRBV6-5,-,TRBJ1-3,CASSYRGEGDTIYF,TGTGCCAGCAGTTATCGGGGGGAAGGGGACACCATATATTTT
-,TRBV5-4,TRBD1,TRBJ2-5,CASSLGQGGEETQYF,TGTGCCAGCAGCTTGGGACAGGGGGGAGAAGAGACCCAGTACTTC
-,TRBV6-2/TRBV6-3,TRBD1,TRBJ2-3,CASSYSETTGPQYF,TGTGCCAGCAGTTACTCGGAGACGACAGGGCCTCAGTATTTT
-,TRBV6-5,-,TRBJ1-1,CASSYGRVRTEAFF,TGTGCCAGCAGTTACGGCAGGGTACGAACTGAAGCTTTCTTT
-,TRBV5-6,-,TRBJ2-1,CASSSGMYDNEQFF,TGTGCCAGCAGCTCCGGGATGTACGACAATGAGCAGTTCTTC
-,TRBV2,-,TRBJ2-2,CASLPGQLTGELFF,TGTGCCAGCCTCCCGGGACAACTCACCGGGGAGCTGTTTTTT
-,TRBV12-3/TRBV12-4,-,TRBJ1-2,CASSSTWGYTF,TGTGCCAGCAGTTCGACGTGGGGCTACACCTTC
-,TRBV9,TRBD1,TRBJ2-5,CASSAPRGQEPQETQYF,TGTGCCAGCAGCGCACCCCGTGGACAGGAGCCCCAAGAGACCCAGTACTTC
-,TRBV4-3,TRBD1,TRBJ2-5,CASSQETGGPQETQYF,TGCGCCAGCAGCCAAGAAACAGGGGGCCCTCAAGAGACCCAGTACTTC
-,TRBV24-1,-,TRBJ1-5,CATSSWSSNQPQHF,TGTGCCACCAGCTCATGGTCTAGCAATCAGCCCCAGCATTTT
-,TRBV7-3,-,TRBJ1-1,CASSPFGSGVAFF,TGTGCCAGCAGCCCCTTCGGGTCGGGGGTTGCTTTCTTT
-,TRBV15,TRBD2,TRBJ2-5,CATSIGGGQETQYF,TGTGCCACCAGCATCGGCGGGGGCCAAGAGACCCAGTACTTC
-,TRBV3-1/TRBV3-2,-,TRBJ1-2,CASSPNWTPRDGYTF,TGTGCCAGCAGCCCAAATTGGACGCCCAGGGATGGCTACACCTTC
-,TRBV5-8,-,TRBJ1-4,CASSSTGRGVEKLFF,TGTGCCAGCAGCTCTACAGGGAGAGGTGTTGAAAAACTGTTTTTT
-,TRBV5-5,TRBD1,TRBJ2-3,CASSLGQGQGTDTQYF,TGTGCCAGCAGCTTGGGACAGGGGCAGGGCACAGATACGCAGTATTTT
-,TRBV7-3,TRBD2,TRBJ2-3,CASSPQRGRTDTQYF,TGTGCCAGCAGCCCGCAGCGGGGAAGGACAGATACGCAGTATTTT
-,TRBV7-9,TRBD2,TRBJ2-3,CASSLGLAGDTDTQYF,TGTGCCAGCAGCTTAGGGCTAGCGGGGGACACAGATACGCAGTATTTT
-,TRBV6-5,-,TRBJ2-2,CASSPAGANTGELFF,TGTGCCAGCAGTCCGGCAGGTGCGAACACCGGGGAGCTGTTTTTT
-,TRBV11-2,-,TRBJ1-1,CASSFNQGAEAFF,TGTGCCAGCAGCTTCAACCAGGGAGCTGAAGCTTTCTTT
-,TRBV3-1/TRBV3-2,-,TRBJ1-5,CASSQVCNQPQHF,TGTGCCAGCAGCCAAGTCTGCAATCAGCCCCAGCATTTT
-,TRBV7-2,TRBD2,TRBJ2-7,CASSELFRTSGPNYEQYF,TGTGCCAGCAGCGAACTTTTTAGGACTAGCGGGCCAAACTACGAGCAGTACTTC
-,TRBV19,TRBD1,TRBJ2-6,CASMTYRGGYLSGANVLTF,TGTGCCAGCATGACATACAGGGGCGGATACCTCTCTGGGGCCAACGTCCTGACTTTC
-,TRBV28,-,TRBJ1-4,CASSSDALFF,TGTGCCAGCAGCTCGGACGCGCTGTTTTTT
-,TRBV6-5,-,TRBJ2-7,CASSKSLQGLHEQYF,TGTGCCAGCAGCAAATCGTTGCAGGGCCTCCACGAGCAGTACTTC
-,TRBV19,TRBD1,TRBJ2-7,CASSKGQVPHEQYF,TGTGCCAGTAGTAAAGGACAGGTACCCCACGAGCAGTACTTC
once,TRBV29-1,-,TRBJ2-1,CSVEVWDNEQFF,TGCAGCGTTGAGGTCTGGGATAATGAGCAGTTCTTC
-,TRBV7-2,TRBD1,TRBJ2-2,CASSFRQGTGELFF,TGTGCCAGCAGCTTCCGACAGGGAACCGGGGAGCTGTTTTTT
-,TRBV9,-,TRBJ1-6,CASSVEVNSPLHF,TGTGCCAGCAGCGTAGAGGTTAATTCACCCCTCCACTTT
-,TRBV7-2,-,TRBJ1-1,CASSLATGYTEAFF,TGTGCCAGCAGCTTAGCTACAGGGTACACTGAAGCTTTCTTT
-,TRBV3-1/TRBV3-2,-,TRBJ1-6,CASSPSTYRVKGSPLHF,TGTGCCAGCAGCCCGAGTACGTACAGGGTCAAAGGTTCACCCCTCCACTTT
once,TRBV20-1,-,TRBJ1-2,CSAGRTDGYTF,TGCAGTGCGGGCCGGACCGATGGCTACACCTTC
-,TRBV30,TRBD2,TRBJ2-5,CAWSVVAGKETQYF,TGTGCCTGGAGTGTAGTAGCGGGGAAGGAGACCCAGTACTTC
once,TRBV27,-,TRBJ1-2,CASSRVDSYGYTF,TGTGCCAGCAGCAGGGTGGACAGCTATGGCTACACCTTC
-,TRBV20-1,-,TRBJ1-5,CSASLTEYSNQPQHF,TGCAGTGCTAGTCTGACAGAATATAGCAATCAGCCCCAGCATTTT
-,TRBV4-1,-,TRBJ1-1,CASRMNTEAFF,TGCGCCAGCAGGATGAACACTGAAGCTTTCTTT
-,TRBV6-2/TRBV6-3,-,TRBJ1-5,CASSTGGISNQPQHF,TGTGCCAGCAGTACGGGGGGTATTAGCAATCAGCCCCAGCATTTT
-,TRBV19,TRBD1,TRBJ1-5,CASSPPGTGHNQPQHF,TGTGCCAGTAGTCCACCAGGGACAGGTCACAATCAGCCCCAGCATTTT